The 21 T cell receptor beta chains listed next were all sequenced from one sample in a study of tissue T cells after allogeneic stem cell transplantation. Sequenced by immunoSEQ multiplex PCR; TCRdb stores in-frame clones only, minus some. The sample holds 8,000 to 10,000 clones, roughly 66% seen once. The source material was tissue from the jejunum, sampled at autopsy. These receptor sequences come from a woman aged 18-49 years with breast cancer.

V gene TRBV27 combines with J gene TRBJ2-7; D possibly uses TRBD1 or TRBD2 (5 bases each). This CDR3 comprises 15 residues. V shed 3 bases and J shed 2 bases, with 14 bases lying between them. The germline V gene encodes CDR1 MNHEY and CDR2 SMNVEV (reference sequence). This CDR3 is CASSFYPGRTYEQYF. Written as DNA, the CDR3 is TGTGCCAGCAGTTTTTATCCGGGACGAACCTACGAGCAGTACTTC.

The chain combines TRBV5-1 with TRBJ2-2; D gene ambiguous. V lost 4 bases, J lost 7 bases, and 11 bases lay in between. This CDR3 has 13 amino acids. Germline V gene data show CDR1 as SGHRS and CDR2 as YFSETQ. The CDR3 region is CASSPTMSGELFF. The CDR3 coding sequence is TGCGCCAGCAGCCCCACGATGAGCGGGGAGCTGTTTTTT.

By share, this clone counts as medium-sized. The junction departs from the called germline gene at one end, perhaps through a read error. DNA of the CDR3: TGTGCCACCAGTATCACCGGGACAGAGAGTTTTTATGGCTACACCTTC. Translated, it gives CATSITGTESFYGYTF. The chain couples TRBV28 to TRBJ1-2; 7 nucleotides agree with TRBD1. The CDR3 consists of 16 residues. Germline V lookup: CDR1 MDHEN, CDR2 SYDVKM.

The CDR3 region has the DNA TGTGCCTGGAGTTCTCCGGGAAATCAGCCCCAGCATTTT. Its translation: CAWSSPGNQPQHF. The rearrangement links TRBV30 to TRBJ1-5; D gene ambiguous. The CDR3 covers 13 residues. Germline V CDR1 and CDR2: GTSNPN, SVGIG (reference sequence). V gave up 2 bases and J gave up 4 bases, with 9 bases separating them.

V usage is TRBV30 and J usage is TRBJ2-3, with 7 bases aligning to TRBD2. V lost 2 bases to trimming and J lost 4 bases; unmatched junction nucleotides: 15. This CDR3 comprises 17 residues. Germline V gene sequence: CDR1 GTSNPN, CDR2 SVGIG (reference sequence). CDR3 in amino acids: CAWSPPLTSVEADTQYF. CDR3 DNA: TGTGCCTGGAGTCCACCCCTCACTAGCGTAGAGGCAGATACGCAGTATTTT.

This clone was detected a few times. The chain links TRBV6-6 to TRBJ2-7; D is undetermined. CDR3 length equals 12 residues. Germline values: CDR1 MNHNY, CDR2 SVGAGI (reference sequence). V shed 6 bases and J shed 3 bases, with 9 bases lying between them. CDR3: CASRGGSYEQYF. CDR3 DNA sequence: TGTGCCAGCAGGGGCGGAAGCTACGAGCAGTACTTC.

With respect to this clone: A single base separates this from a much larger clone, so it may be a read error. Distinct nucleotide sequences in the sample also encode this CDR3. The chain joins TRBV6-2 or TRBV6-3 to TRBJ2-7, with no clear D. This CDR3 region has 13 residues. V lost 2 bases to trimming and J lost 0 bases, with 5 bases between them. Germline V gene sequence: CDR1 MNHEY, CDR2 SVGEGT. The CDR3 is CASSYVSSYEQYF. In DNA, the CDR3 is TGTGCCAGCAGTTACGTTTCCTCCTACGAGCAGTACTTC.

The rearrangement uses TRBV9 and TRBJ2-4; D ambiguous. V was trimmed by 1 base and J by 3 bases, leaving 5 bases between them. There are 13 residues in the CDR3. Germline lookup yields CDR1 SGDLS and CDR2 YYNGEE. CDR3: CASSVSHKNIQYF. CDR3 in DNA: TGTGCCAGCAGCGTAAGCCACAAAAACATTCAGTACTTC. The full variable domain, with the rest looked up from reference TRBV9 and TRBJ2-4, is DSGVTQTPKHLITATGQRVTLRCSPRSGDLSVYWYQQSLDQGLQFLIQYYNGEERAKGNILERFSAQQFPDLHSELNLSSLELGDSALYFCASSVSHKNIQYFGAGTRLSVL.

Only one count was recorded for this clone. The V and J genes are TRBV5-6 and TRBJ2-7; perhaps TRBD2 as D (5 bases). Trimming took 1 base from V and 5 from J, leaving 13 bases between them. Germline-derived CDR1 and CDR2 are SGHDT and YYEEEE. The CDR3 sequence is 14 residues long. The CDR3 DNA reads as TGTGCCAGCAGCTTGATCGGAGGTGACAACGAGCAGTACTTC. Translated, it gives CASSLIGGDNEQYF.

The V gene is TRBV11-1, the J gene TRBJ1-1, with TRBD1 as a possible D gene (6 bases). Germline CDR1 and CDR2: SGHAT and FQDESV (reference sequence). CDR3 length: 14 residues. Trimming stripped 5 bases from V and 0 bases from J, with 10 bases between. The CDR3 sequence is CASSPDRMNTEAFF. The CDR3 DNA follows: TGTGCCAGCAGCCCCGACAGGATGAACACTGAAGCTTTCTTT. Combining the CDR3 with reference TRBV11-1 and TRBJ1-1 gives the whole variable domain EAEVAQSPRYKITEKSQAVAFWCDPISGHATLYWYRQILGQGPELLVQFQDESVVDDSQLPKDRFSAERLKGVDSTLKIQPAELGDSAMYLCASSPDRMNTEAFFGQGTRLTVV.

The rearrangement links TRBV6-5 to TRBJ2-5; 8 bases map to TRBD1. V lost 6 bases to trimming and J lost 2 bases; unmatched junction nucleotides: 5. Germline V gene lookup returns CDR1 MNHEY and CDR2 SVGAGI. CDR3 length: 14 residues. The CDR3 bases are TGTGCCAGCAGCGGGACAGGTGGACAAGAGACCCAGTACTTC. Translating it yields CASSGTGGQETQYF.

V and J are TRBV30 and TRBJ1-4; D not resolved. CDR3 length: 14 amino acids. The germline gives CDR1 GTSNPN, CDR2 SVGIG (reference sequence). V was cut by 6 bases and J by 4 bases, with 15 bases left in between. The CDR3 protein is CACHRNSDNEKLFF. For the CDR3, the DNA is TGTGCCTGCCATAGGAACAGCGATAATGAAAAACTGTTTTTT.

This chain links TRBV5-6 with TRBJ2-7; unclear D gene. V was clipped by 3 bases and J by 0 bases, with 10 bases between them. CDR3 length equals 14 residues. Germline CDR1 SGHDT, CDR2 YYEEEE. The CDR3: CASSSVGISYEQYF. CDR3 nucleotides: TGTGCCAGCAGCTCAGTGGGCATCTCCTACGAGCAGTACTTC.

The chain uses TRBV7-8 and TRBJ2-2; D unclear. This CDR3 has 13 amino acids. V lost 5 bases and J 1 base, leaving 5 bases between the germline ends. Germline V gene lookup returns CDR1 SGHVS and CDR2 FQNEAQ. The CDR3 coding sequence is TGTGCCAGCAGCCGCCTGAACACCGGGGAGCTGTTTTTT. Protein product: CASSRLNTGELFF.

The rearrangement joins TRBV27 to TRBJ2-5; D unresolved. Trimming cost V 0 bases and J 4 bases, with 6 bases left between them. There are 13 residues in the CDR3. Germline CDR1 is MNHEY and CDR2 is SMNVEV (reference sequence). CDR3 sequence (DNA): TGTGCCAGCAGTTTATCTCTGGGAGAGACCCAGTACTTC. Protein sequence: CASSLSLGETQYF.

This rearrangement joins TRBV5-4 to TRBJ2-5; no clear D gene. This CDR3 is built from 16 residues. Germline CDR1 is SGHNT and CDR2 is YYREEE (reference sequence). The V end lost 4 bases, the J end lost 6 bases, and 22 bases lay between the germline ends. The CDR3 loop is CASSPKGFLATQTQYF. The CDR3 DNA follows: TGTGCCAGCAGCCCCAAAGGGTTTTTAGCAACCCAGACCCAGTACTTC.

This chain connects TRBV19 to TRBJ2-2, with a weak D call TRBD2 (6 bases). Per the germline V gene, CDR1 is LNHDA and CDR2 is SQIVND (reference sequence). V shed 0 bases and J shed 4 bases, with 9 bases lying between them. The CDR3 consists of 15 residues. The CDR3 region has the DNA TGTGCCAGTAGTATAGAGGGGGGTTTCACCGGGGAGCTGTTTTTT. The encoded protein is CASSIEGGFTGELFF.

This clone is labeled medium-sized. The chain uses TRBV6-4 and TRBJ1-2; 7 bases agree with TRBD1. Germline V gene data show CDR1 as MRHNA and CDR2 as SNTAGT. The CDR3 loop spans 13 amino acids. After removal of 5 bases from V and 10 bases from J, the junction contained 10 bases not matched to a gene. The CDR3 loop is CASSPTLQGPYTF. Here the CDR3 DNA reads TGTGCCAGCAGTCCTACCCTACAGGGGCCCTACACCTTC.

The table lists this clone with a few counts. The chain uses TRBV2 and TRBJ1-6; 10 nucleotides agree with TRBD1. The CDR3 runs to 15 residues. V was clipped by 3 bases and J by 8 bases; unmatched bases: 4. Germline V gene lookup returns CDR1 SNHLY and CDR2 FYNNEI. In DNA, the CDR3 is TGTGCCAGCAGTGATATGACAGGGGGCCATTCACCCCTCCACTTT. It yields the protein CASSDMTGGHSPLHF. Full variable domain (missing parts from reference TRBV2 and TRBJ1-6): EPEVTQTPSHQVTQMGQEVILRCVPISNHLYFYWYRQILGQKVEFLVSFYNNEISEKSEIFDDQFSVERPDGSNFTLKIRSTKLEDSAMYFCASSDMTGGHSPLHFGNGTRLTVT.

The V call is TRBV5-1, the J call TRBJ2-7, with 7 nucleotides matching TRBD2. V gave up 2 bases and J gave up 0 bases; unmatched junction bases: 2. Germline CDR1 and CDR2: SGHRS and YFSETQ. This CDR3 spans 14 amino acids. CDR3 region: CASSFQRDSYEQYF. Here the CDR3 DNA reads TGCGCCAGCAGCTTCCAGCGGGACTCCTACGAGCAGTACTTC.

V usage is TRBV24-1 and J usage is TRBJ1-5; the D is unclear. V lost 6 bases to trimming and J lost 0 bases, with 17 bases between them. Germline CDR1 KGHDR, CDR2 SFDVKD. This CDR3 is built from 17 residues. CDR3 residues: CATSFGPRGDSNQPQHF. CDR3 bases: TGTGCCACCAGTTTTGGACCTCGCGGGGATAGCAATCAGCCCCAGCATTTT.